The 31 T cell receptor beta chains below were found in one sample sequenced in a study of blood T cell repertoires in COVID-19. Measured with immunoSEQ multiplex PCR; TCRdb has only the in-frame clones, and not every one. Of roughly 39,000 clones in the sample, over 75% were seen once. The sequencing sample was made of peripheral blood. These receptors originate from a human donor in a cohort sampled during active COVID-19.

This clone was observed once. V gene TRBV24-1 combines with J gene TRBJ2-5; the D is unclear. In germline, CDR1 is KGHDR, CDR2 SFDVKD. CDR3 length: 15 amino acids. The germline V and J ends were trimmed by 3 bases and 0 bases, with 10 bases remaining between them. The CDR3 sequence is CATSDPAEYQETQYF. The CDR3 DNA is TGTGCCACCAGTGATCCCGCTGAGTACCAAGAGACCCAGTACTTC.

The chain joins TRBV7-9 to TRBJ1-4; D may be TRBD1 (5 bases). Germline CDR1 and CDR2: SEHNR and FQNEAQ (reference sequence). The CDR3 runs 13 residues. Trimming took off 4 bases at V and 7 bases at J, with 10 bases between the two ends. CDR3: CASSSGRTEKLFF. The CDR3 nucleotides read TGTGCCAGCAGCTCAGGGAGGACTGAAAAACTGTTTTTT.

The chain has TRBV9 and TRBJ1-6, with D possibly being TRBD1 (5 bases). V lost 0 bases and J lost 6, with 7 bases in between. Looked up from germline, CDR1 is SGDLS and CDR2 is YYNGEE. The CDR3 sequence is 14 residues long. In DNA, the CDR3 is TGTGCCAGCAGCGTAGGACAGTTTAATTCACCCCTCCACTTT. Its translation is CASSVGQFNSPLHF.

The rearrangement links TRBV3-1 (or the pseudogene TRBV3-2) to TRBJ2-7, with TRBD1 identical over 9 bases. CDR3 length: 15 amino acids. Looked up from germline, CDR1 is LGHDT and CDR2 is YNNKEL (reference sequence). J lost 5 bases, V lost 5 bases, and 10 bases had no gene match. This CDR3 reads CASSSYRDRVNEQYF. The CDR3 region has the DNA TGTGCCAGCAGCTCATACCGGGACAGGGTCAACGAGCAGTACTTC.

The chain has TRBV6-5 and TRBJ1-1, with D maybe TRBD1 (6 bases). V was shortened by 5 bases and J by 11 bases, with 12 bases between the two germline ends. CDR3 length: 11 residues. Germline V gene sequence: CDR1 MNHEY, CDR2 SVGAGI. The CDR3 DNA follows: TGTGCCAGCAGTCCTCTTAGGGGGGCTTTCTTT. Translating it yields CASSPLRGAFF.

The chain recombines TRBV4-1 with TRBJ1-5, with 7 bases fitting TRBD1. Trimming cost V 3 bases and J 2 bases; bases outside gene matches: 10. This CDR3 has 17 amino acids. CDR1 and CDR2 (germline): MGHRA, YSYEKL. The CDR3 here is CASSHPRQGRGNQPQHF. The CDR3 nucleotides read TGCGCCAGCAGCCACCCCAGACAGGGCAGGGGCAATCAGCCCCAGCATTTT.

The chain is built from TRBV6-5 and TRBJ1-1, with D perhaps TRBD1 (5 bases). CDR3 length: 14 residues. V lost 7 bases to trimming and J lost 4 bases, with 16 bases between them. Germline V lookup: CDR1 MNHEY, CDR2 SVGAGI. DNA of the CDR3: TGTGCCAGCAACTTGGGGGGGGTGAGCACTGAAGCTTTCTTT. It encodes CASNLGGVSTEAFF.

The gene calls are TRBV24-1 and TRBJ2-3; 8 bases match TRBD1. From germline, CDR1 is KGHDR and CDR2 SFDVKD. This CDR3 spans 15 amino acids. V lost 2 bases and J lost 4; bases outside the gene matches: 4. The DNA for the CDR3 is TGTGCCACCAGTGATTATATGACAGGGGCAGATACGCAGTATTTT. Protein: CATSDYMTGADTQYF.

The V call is TRBV5-8, the J call TRBJ1-2; 11 nucleotides match TRBD1. The trim removed 3 bases at V and 2 bases at J, leaving 6 bases unmatched. Germline V CDR1 and CDR2: SGHTS, YDEGEE. The CDR3 sequence is 16 residues long. This chain's CDR3 is CASSWMGTGGNYGYTF. In DNA, the CDR3 is TGTGCCAGCAGCTGGATGGGGACAGGGGGGAACTATGGCTACACCTTC.

This chain joins TRBV5-6 and TRBJ2-3; D might be TRBD1 (6 bases). The V end was cut by 4 bases, the J end by 0 bases, with 6 bases between. The CDR3 extends over 13 amino acids. Germline V gene sequence: CDR1 SGHDT, CDR2 YYEEEE. The CDR3 here is CASSGQSTDTQYF. The CDR3 DNA reads as TGTGCCAGCAGCGGACAGAGCACAGATACGCAGTATTTT.

The CDR3: CASRGERTVNTEAFF. CDR3 nucleotides: TGTGCCAGCAGGGGGGAGCGGACAGTGAACACTGAAGCTTTCTTT. The rearrangement uses TRBV6-5 and TRBJ1-1; weak D call: TRBD1 (6 bases). CDR1 and CDR2 from the germline V gene are MNHEY and SVGAGI. Trimming left V 6 bases short and J 0 bases short, with 14 bases between. The CDR3 sequence is 15 residues long.

This clone was counted a single time. This rearrangement joins TRBV20-1 to TRBJ1-1; TRBD1 matches at 8 bases. The CDR3 has 15 residues. V lost 3 bases and J lost 8; bases outside the gene matches: 14. From germline, CDR1 is DFQATT and CDR2 SNEGSKA (reference sequence). The DNA for the CDR3 is TGCAGTGCTAGTTCTGGCAATCAGGGGGCGGCGGAAGCTTTCTTT. It yields the protein CSASSGNQGAAEAFF.

The rearrangement joins TRBV7-2 to TRBJ2-7; 8 bases match TRBD1. Looked up from germline, CDR1 is SGHTA and CDR2 is FQGNSA. The V segment lost 4 bases and the J segment 2 bases; nucleotides outside the gene matches: 4. This CDR3 has 14 residues. The CDR3 DNA sequence: TGTGCCAGCAGCTCCAGACAGGGGCCCTACGAGCAGTACTTC. This translates into CASSSRQGPYEQYF.

The rearrangement links TRBV5-4 to TRBJ1-4, with 10 bases fitting TRBD1. The CDR3 has 17 amino acids. Per the germline V gene, CDR1 is SGHNT and CDR2 is YYREEE (reference sequence). J lost 8 bases, V lost 4 bases, and 14 bases had no gene match. The DNA for the CDR3 is TGTGCCAGCAGCCCGGATTCCGGGGACAGGGGTAGGGAAAAACTGTTTTTT. This encodes CASSPDSGDRGREKLFF.

This clone was detected only a few times. The genes are TRBV5-5 and TRBJ2-5; possibly TRBD1 for D (5 bases). In germline, CDR1 is SGHKS, CDR2 YYEKEE (reference sequence). The CDR3 contains 13 residues. V was pared by 2 bases and J by 3 bases, with 8 bases between. CDR3 amino acids: CASSLTGEETQYF. CDR3 nucleotide sequence: TGTGCCAGCAGCTTAACAGGTGAAGAGACCCAGTACTTC.

This clone was counted a few times. CDR3 protein: CASSYSTGGGNQPQHF. The CDR3 DNA sequence: TGTGCCAGCAGTTACTCCACAGGGGGCGGCAATCAGCCCCAGCATTTT. The chain has TRBV6-6 and TRBJ1-5; 9 nucleotides align to TRBD1. The V and J ends lost 0 bases and 2 bases, in that order; junction bases with no gene match: 2. The CDR3 is 16 residues long. Germline V lookup: CDR1 MNHNY, CDR2 SVGAGI (reference sequence).

The chain uses TRBV27 and TRBJ1-2; the match to TRBD1 covers 8 bases. The J segment lost 7 bases and the V segment lost 0 bases, leaving 4 bases of the junction unmatched. CDR3 size: 14 residues. The germline V gene has CDR1 MNHEY and CDR2 SMNVEV (reference sequence). The CDR3: CASSLSDRVGGYTF. The CDR3 region has the DNA TGTGCCAGCAGTTTATCGGACAGGGTCGGTGGCTACACCTTC.

This clone was seen a handful of times. The J gene is TRBJ2-1, the V gene TRBV9; 11 bases align to TRBD2. The CDR3 is made up of 15 amino acids. Per the germline V gene, CDR1 is SGDLS and CDR2 is YYNGEE. Trimming cost V 4 bases and J 4 bases; bases outside gene matches: 4. CDR3: CASSLTSGAYNEQFF. The DNA for the CDR3 is TGTGCCAGCAGCTTGACTAGCGGGGCATACAATGAGCAGTTCTTC. Based on the CDR3 plus reference TRBV9 and TRBJ2-1, the full variable domain is DSGVTQTPKHLITATGQRVTLRCSPRSGDLSVYWYQQSLDQGLQFLIQYYNGEERAKGNILERFSAQQFPDLHSELNLSSLELGDSALYFCASSLTSGAYNEQFFGPGTRLTVL.

The rearrangement joins TRBV4-3 to TRBJ1-1; tentatively, D is TRBD1 (5 bases). The ends were cut back, 0 bases at V and 7 bases at J, with 15 bases in the middle. CDR1 LGHNA and CDR2 YSLEER come from the germline V gene. This CDR3 is 15 amino acids long. Here the CDR3 DNA reads TGCGCCAGCAGCCAAGAACTTTCAGGGTATGGTGAAGCTTTCTTT. Its protein is CASSQELSGYGEAFF.

The chain couples TRBV21-1 to TRBJ1-2. TRBV21-1 is termed a pseudogene. The CDR3 runs to 16 residues. This CDR3 reads CASSKVGVKERYGYTF. Written as DNA, the CDR3 is TGTGCCAGCAGCAAAGTCGGGGTCAAGGAGCGCTATGGCTACACCTTC.

V gene TRBV23-1 combines with J gene TRBJ2-7; tentative D call: TRBD2 (5 bases). TRBV23-1 carries the ORF label, with uncertain function. The CDR3 is 15 residues long. V was pared by 0 bases and J by 3 bases, with 12 bases between. The DNA for the CDR3 is TGCGCCAGCAGTCAATCAACACATGCGGGCTACGAGCAGTACTTC. Translating gives CASSQSTHAGYEQYF.

The rearrangement links TRBV5-1 to TRBJ2-3, with TRBD1 matching 7 bases. There are 13 residues in the CDR3. With 9 bases clipped from V and 3 bases from J, the junction kept 7 bases outside the gene matches. In germline, CDR1 is SGHRS, CDR2 YFSETQ. CDR3 DNA: TGCGCCACTAGGGACAGCTCGACAGATACGCAGTATTTT. Translated: CATRDSSTDTQYF.

By share, this clone ranks as medium-sized. The chain recombines TRBV7-3 with TRBJ2-7; 9 positions match TRBD1. Germline CDR1 reads SGHTA; CDR2 reads FQGTGA. CDR3 length: 15 residues. V shed 4 bases and J 7 bases; nucleotides not matched to a gene: 11. In nucleotides, the CDR3 is TGTGCCAGCAGCTCCGCCGGGACAGGGATGGAAGAGCAGTACTTC. It codes for CASSSAGTGMEEQYF.

The chain couples TRBV9 to TRBJ1-4; 8 bases match TRBD1. With 4 bases clipped from V and 7 bases from J, the junction kept 9 bases outside the gene matches. The CDR3 runs to 15 residues. The germline gives CDR1 SGDLS, CDR2 YYNGEE. The CDR3 DNA is TGTGCCAGCAGCTCGACAGGGGTTCGAGGTGAAAAACTGTTTTTT. This encodes CASSSTGVRGEKLFF. The full variable domain, rest sourced from reference TRBV9 and TRBJ1-4, is DSGVTQTPKHLITATGQRVTLRCSPRSGDLSVYWYQQSLDQGLQFLIQYYNGEERAKGNILERFSAQQFPDLHSELNLSSLELGDSALYFCASSSTGVRGEKLFFGSGTQLSVL.

The gene calls are TRBV6-6 and TRBJ2-7; D not resolved. Germline CDR1 and CDR2: MNHNY and SVGAGI (reference sequence). The V end lost 2 bases, the J end lost 2 bases, and 10 bases lay between the germline ends. CDR3 length: 14 residues. CDR3 region: CASSYLQLTYEQYF. The CDR3 nucleotides read TGTGCCAGCAGTTACCTTCAGTTGACCTACGAGCAGTACTTC.

The genes are TRBV13 and TRBJ1-1; D perhaps matches TRBD1 (6 bases). The V end was cut by 5 bases, the J end by 5 bases, with 12 bases between. The length of the CDR3 is 13 residues. The germline gives CDR1 PRHDT, CDR2 FYEKMQ (reference sequence). The CDR3, as DNA: TGTGCCAGCAGCCCAGGACAGTTTACTGAAGCTTTCTTT. Residues: CASSPGQFTEAFF. Supplemented by reference TRBV13 and TRBJ1-1, the full variable domain reads AAGVIQSPRHLIKEKRETATLKCYPIPRHDTVYWYQQGPGQDPQFLISFYEKMQSDKGSIPDRFSAQQFSDYHSELNMSSLELGDSALYFCASSPGQFTEAFFGQGTRLTVV.

This clone was seen only once. V is TRBV28 and J is TRBJ1-2; 7 bases align to TRBD1. V shed 4 bases and J 5 bases; nucleotides not matched to a gene: 4. There are 13 residues in the CDR3. CDR1 is MDHEN and CDR2 is SYDVKM in the germline V gene. CDR3 nucleotides: TGTGCCAGCAGTTGGGGACAGCTATATGGCTACACCTTC. It codes for CASSWGQLYGYTF.

J is TRBJ2-7 and V is TRBV18; 7 positions agree with TRBD1. Germline trimming cut 1 base from V and 5 bases from J; bases unmatched to any gene: 5. The CDR3 is made up of 14 amino acids. Per the germline V gene, CDR1 is KGHSH and CDR2 is LQKENI. The CDR3: CASSPQLGGHEQYF. In DNA form, the CDR3 reads TGTGCCAGCTCACCACAGCTAGGGGGCCACGAGCAGTACTTC.

The chain employs TRBV28 and TRBJ1-3; weak D call: TRBD1 (6 bases). The CDR3 spans 16 residues. CDR1 MDHEN and CDR2 SYDVKM come from the germline V gene. V shed 7 bases and J shed 0 bases, with 16 bases lying between them. CDR3 region: CASNPGQYISGNTIYF. CDR3 coding DNA: TGTGCCAGCAACCCCGGACAGTACATCTCTGGAAACACCATATATTTT.

The V gene is TRBV5-1, the J gene TRBJ2-2, with 9 bases aligning to TRBD2. Germline V gives CDR1 SGHRS, CDR2 YFSETQ. The CDR3 covers 15 residues. V lost 0 bases and J lost 5; bases outside the gene matches: 2. CDR3 protein: CASSLVLAGTGELFF. The CDR3 DNA sequence: TGCGCCAGCAGCTTGGTCCTAGCGGGAACCGGGGAGCTGTTTTTT.

This rearrangement joins TRBV6-5 to TRBJ1-4; 8 positions agree with TRBD1. Per germline, CDR1 MNHEY and CDR2 SVGAGI. CDR3 length: 15 amino acids. J lost 8 bases, V lost 0 bases, and 5 bases had no gene match. The DNA for the CDR3 is TGTGCCAGCAGTTACTCCCGACAGGGGCGGGAAAAACTGTTTTTT. Translating it yields CASSYSRQGREKLFF.